Below, 32 T cell receptor beta chains from the same sample are listed, as sequenced in a study of blood T cell repertoires in COVID-19. Sequencing used immunoSEQ multiplex PCR; TCRdb keeps in-frame clones, though not all of them. The table records under 200,000 clones, more than 85% of them present only once. Sequencing was carried out using peripheral blood. Source of these receptors: a man between 60 and 75 years old with COVID-19, enrolled during active disease.

This sequence joins TRBV5-8 and TRBJ1-1, with D possibly being TRBD1 (6 bases). The CDR3 is made up of 18 amino acids. Trimming removed 4 bases from V and 0 bases from J, with 22 bases in between. Germline V gene data show CDR1 as SGHTS and CDR2 as YDEGEE. The CDR3 protein is CASSPHRGGALMNTEAFF. The CDR3 DNA sequence: TGTGCCAGCAGCCCTCACCGGGGGGGGGCTCTGATGAACACTGAAGCTTTCTTT.

V and J are TRBV30 and TRBJ1-1; D is perhaps TRBD1 (5 bases). Trimming cost V 5 bases and J 1 base, with 5 bases left between them. Germline CDR1 and CDR2: GTSNPN and SVGIG (reference sequence). CDR3 size: 11 residues. CDR3 in DNA: TGTGCCTGGCAGGGGAACACTGAAGCTTTCTTT. Amino acids: CAWQGNTEAFF.

The chain combines TRBV4-2 with TRBJ1-6; 8 bases line up with TRBD1. Germline V lookup: CDR1 LGHNA, CDR2 YNFKEQ. Trimming removed 6 bases from V and 6 bases from J; junction bases left unmatched: 4. CDR3 length equals 14 residues. The CDR3 loop reads CASRPGTGNSPLHF. In DNA form, the CDR3 reads TGTGCCAGCAGACCCGGGACAGGTAATTCACCCCTCCACTTT.

The chain links TRBV6-5 to TRBJ1-2; D uncertain. CDR3 length equals 13 residues. Trimming pared 6 bases from V and 7 bases from J, leaving 15 bases between. From germline, CDR1 is MNHEY and CDR2 SVGAGI. The CDR3 protein is CASSPKPHLGYTF. As DNA, the CDR3 is TGTGCCAGCAGCCCCAAGCCCCATCTTGGCTACACCTTC.

CDR3 loop: CASRTGGGGEKLFF. CDR3 coding DNA: TGTGCCAGCAGGACAGGAGGAGGTGGTGAAAAACTGTTTTTT. The chain carries TRBV28 and TRBJ1-4, with D tentatively TRBD1 (6 bases). Germline assignment: CDR1 MDHEN and CDR2 SYDVKM. Trimming took 6 bases from V and 7 from J, leaving 15 bases between them. The CDR3 totals 14 residues.

The V call is TRBV11-2, the J call TRBJ2-3, with a possible D match to TRBD2 (6 bases). This CDR3 is built from 17 residues. V was clipped by 5 bases and J by 7 bases, with 25 bases between them. Germline V gene sequence: CDR1 SGHAT, CDR2 FQNNGV. The DNA for the CDR3 is TGTGCCAGCAGCCCTCGCTCCGGGACTTCAGTGGTGCATACGCAGTATTTT. Its translation: CASSPRSGTSVVHTQYF.

This clone was picked up a small number of times. This chain joins TRBV7-2 and TRBJ1-1; weak D call: TRBD1 (6 bases). Germline V gene lookup returns CDR1 SGHTA and CDR2 FQGNSA. This CDR3 has 14 residues. V lost 4 bases, J lost 6 bases, and 15 bases lay in between. The CDR3: CASSWMGGGAEAFF. The CDR3 bases are TGTGCCAGCAGCTGGATGGGAGGGGGGGCTGAAGCTTTCTTT. The full variable domain, completed using reference TRBV7-2 and TRBJ1-1, is GAGVSQSPSNKVTEKGKDVELRCDPISGHTALYWYRQSLGQGLEFLIYFQGNSAPDKSGLPSDRFSAERTGGSVSTLTIQRTQQEDSAVYLCASSWMGGGAEAFFGQGTRLTVV.

V and J are TRBV5-5 and TRBJ1-5; a weak D match, TRBD1 (5 bases). Trimming stripped 2 bases from V and 9 bases from J, with 9 bases between. CDR3 length: 12 residues. Per the germline V gene, CDR1 is SGHKS and CDR2 is YYEKEE (reference sequence). CDR3 sequence: CASSFLTGPQHF. Here the CDR3 DNA reads TGTGCCAGCAGCTTCCTTACAGGGCCCCAGCATTTT.

The chain carries TRBV2 and TRBJ1-2; perhaps TRBD1 as D (6 bases). CDR3 size: 14 residues. The V gene's germline CDR1 is SNHLY and CDR2 FYNNEI. V lost 6 bases to trimming and J lost 2 bases, with 13 bases between them. CDR3 residues: CASSDPDSNYGYTF. The CDR3 region has the DNA TGTGCCAGCAGCGACCCGGACAGCAACTATGGCTACACCTTC.

The rearrangement joins TRBV11-2 to TRBJ1-1; TRBD1 agrees at 7 bases. V lost 5 bases to trimming and J lost 7 bases; unmatched junction nucleotides: 4. Germline V gene data show CDR1 as SGHAT and CDR2 as FQNNGV. The CDR3 runs 12 residues. The CDR3 DNA sequence: TGTGCCAGCAGCCCTCACAGGGGTGAAGCTTTCTTT. Its translation is CASSPHRGEAFF.

V and J are TRBV28 and TRBJ2-1; 7 nucleotides align to TRBD1. The ends lost 4 bases at V and 10 bases at J; junction bases unmatched: 1. This CDR3 has 11 amino acids. In germline, CDR1 is MDHEN, CDR2 SYDVKM. The CDR3 loop is CASSWTGEQFF. DNA for the CDR3: TGTGCCAGCAGTTGGACAGGAGAGCAGTTCTTC.

The chain has TRBV5-1 and TRBJ2-5; TRBD1 aligns across 7 bases. CDR1 and CDR2 (germline): SGHRS, YFSETQ. CDR3 length equals 14 residues. Losses at the gene ends were 4 bases for V and 3 bases for J; bases not matched to a gene: 6. CDR3 in DNA: TGCGCCAGCAGCAGGAGGACAGGTGAAGAGACCCAGTACTTC. This gives the protein CASSRRTGEETQYF.

J is TRBJ2-7 and V is TRBV19, with D possibly matching TRBD2 (6 bases). Germline loops: CDR1 LNHDA, CDR2 SQIVND (reference sequence). The CDR3 consists of 12 residues. Trimming removed 8 bases from V and 3 bases from J, with 11 bases in between. This chain's CDR3 is CASSGLGYEQYF. In DNA form, the CDR3 reads TGTGCCAGTTCGGGACTCGGCTACGAGCAGTACTTC.

There are a few counts of this clone. The chain carries TRBV5-4 and TRBJ1-6, with 7 bases matching TRBD1. This CDR3 is 14 amino acids long. V lost 4 bases to trimming and J lost 9 bases; unmatched junction nucleotides: 7. Germline CDR1 and CDR2: SGHNT and YYREEE (reference sequence). The CDR3 DNA follows: TGTGCCAGCAGCAAAACAGGGGTTGGTTCACCCCTCCACTTT. This sequence encodes CASSKTGVGSPLHF.

The chain has TRBV19 and TRBJ1-1; TRBD1 might be the D (5 bases). The V gene lost 5 bases and the J gene lost 1 base, with 11 bases spanning the gap. Germline CDR1 and CDR2: LNHDA and SQIVND (reference sequence). The CDR3 extends over 14 amino acids. This chain's CDR3 is CASSGWRGNTEAFF. The CDR3, as DNA: TGTGCCAGTAGTGGGTGGAGGGGGAACACTGAAGCTTTCTTT.

J is TRBJ1-1 and V is TRBV24-1; D is ambiguous. This CDR3 contains 13 residues. V was shortened by 4 bases and J by 9 bases, with 14 bases between the two germline ends. Per the germline V gene, CDR1 is KGHDR and CDR2 is SFDVKD. The CDR3 coding sequence is TGTGCCACCAGTGACCCCACGGTTCAAAAAGCTTTCTTT. Its protein is CATSDPTVQKAFF.

V and J are TRBV7-3 and TRBJ2-1; the match to TRBD1 covers 8 bases. V lost 5 bases to trimming and J lost 2 bases; unmatched junction nucleotides: 5. Looked up from germline, CDR1 is SGHTA and CDR2 is FQGTGA. The CDR3 spans 15 residues. CDR3 amino acids: CASSKQGGTYNEQFF. For the CDR3, the DNA is TGTGCCAGCAGCAAACAGGGGGGAACCTACAATGAGCAGTTCTTC.

This clone was counted a few times. The V and J genes are TRBV6-5 and TRBJ1-2, with D possibly matching TRBD1 (6 bases). CDR1 is MNHEY and CDR2 is SVGAGI in the germline V gene. The CDR3 is 14 amino acids. V lost 2 bases and J lost 6, with 13 bases in between. The CDR3 reads CASSYASGENGYTF. In nucleotides, the CDR3 is TGTGCCAGCAGTTACGCTTCAGGGGAGAATGGCTACACCTTC.

In this sample, this clone turned up a few times. This sequence joins TRBV6-5 and TRBJ2-2, with D possibly matching TRBD2 (5 bases). V was pared by 5 bases and J by 3 bases, with 13 bases between. Germline CDR1 is MNHEY and CDR2 is SVGAGI. The CDR3 consists of 15 residues. CDR3 amino acids: CASSPLALDTGELFF. The CDR3 DNA reads TGTGCCAGCAGTCCTCTAGCTTTAGACACCGGGGAGCTGTTTTTT.

Note on this clone: This sample also contains other DNA sequences that code for the same CDR3. The CDR3 DNA is TGCGCCAGCAGCTCTCAGGGGGGCACTGAAGCTTTCTTT. It is translated as CASSSQGGTEAFF. The chain combines TRBV5-1 with TRBJ1-1; 7 bases fit TRBD1. The trim removed 3 bases at V and 4 bases at J, leaving 3 bases unmatched. Germline CDR1 and CDR2: SGHRS and YFSETQ. The CDR3 contains 13 residues.

There are a few counts of this clone. The rearrangement links TRBV5-5 to TRBJ1-5, with TRBD1 as a possible D gene (6 bases). V gave up 2 bases and J gave up 6 bases, with 12 bases separating them. Germline V gene sequence: CDR1 SGHKS, CDR2 YYEKEE (reference sequence). The CDR3 has 14 amino acids. The DNA for the CDR3 is TGTGCCAGCAGCTTCGGCCAGGGGTCTCAGCCCCAGCATTTT. This sequence encodes CASSFGQGSQPQHF.

The V call is TRBV24-1, the J call TRBJ1-1; 9 nucleotides match TRBD1. Germline V gene sequence: CDR1 KGHDR, CDR2 SFDVKD. CDR3 length: 17 amino acids. The junction had 9 bases not matched to a gene; V was cut back by 5 bases and J by 0 bases. The CDR3 protein is CATSGAGQGHMNTEAFF. CDR3 DNA sequence: TGTGCCACCAGTGGGGCGGGACAGGGCCACATGAACACTGAAGCTTTCTTT.

The CDR3: CASGQAQETQYF. CDR3 bases: TGTGCCAGCGGGCAAGCCCAAGAGACCCAGTACTTC. The chain is built from TRBV6-6 and TRBJ2-5; D unresolved. CDR3 size: 12 residues. Germline V gene sequence: CDR1 MNHNY, CDR2 SVGAGI (reference sequence). Trimming removed 8 bases at V and 1 base at J, with 8 bases between.

The chain employs TRBV19 and TRBJ2-6, with D perhaps matching TRBD1 (6 bases). Trimming removed 7 bases from V and 0 bases from J, with 10 bases in between. CDR3 size: 15 residues. Germline V CDR1 and CDR2: LNHDA, SQIVND (reference sequence). The CDR3 bases are TGTGCCAGTAAGTCACAGGGCTCTGGGGCCAACGTCCTGACTTTC. This codes for CASKSQGSGANVLTF. The full variable domain, its missing parts supplied by reference TRBV19 and TRBJ2-6, is DGGITQSPKYLFRKEGQNVTLSCEQNLNHDAMYWYRQDPGQGLRLIYYSQIVNDFQKGDIAEGYSVSREKKESFPLTVTSAQKNPTAFYLCASKSQGSGANVLTFGAGSRLTVL.

V gene TRBV7-2 combines with J gene TRBJ1-1; the D is unclear. The germline gives CDR1 SGHTA, CDR2 FQGNSA. Trimming pared 2 bases from V and 0 bases from J, leaving 10 bases between. The CDR3 length is 15 residues. DNA for the CDR3: TGTGCCAGCAGCTTAACAGCTTTGCTGAACACTGAAGCTTTCTTT. Its translation: CASSLTALLNTEAFF.

This sequence joins TRBV5-4 and TRBJ2-1, with a tentative D call TRBD2 (5 bases). CDR1 is SGHNT, CDR2 YYREEE, per germline (reference sequence). V was trimmed by 0 bases and J by 8 bases, leaving 15 bases between them. The length of the CDR3 is 15 residues. CDR3 nucleotides: TGTGCCAGCAGCTTGGAAACTACTAGTTATCATGAGCAGTTCTTC. Translation: CASSLETTSYHEQFF. The full variable domain, its missing parts supplied by reference TRBV5-4 and TRBJ2-1, is ETGVTQSPTHLIKTRGQQVTLRCSSQSGHNTVSWYQQALGQGPQFIFQYYREEENGRGNFPPRFSGLQFPNYSSELNVNALELDDSALYLCASSLETTSYHEQFFGPGTRLTVL.

The CDR3 loop reads CASSQDGQGNQPQHF. The CDR3 coding sequence is TGTGCCAGCAGCCAAGATGGACAGGGGAATCAGCCCCAGCATTTT. The chain couples TRBV7-8 to TRBJ1-5; 9 bases map to TRBD1. Trimming cost V 5 bases and J 4 bases; bases outside gene matches: 6. The CDR3 loop spans 15 amino acids. Looked up from germline, CDR1 is SGHVS and CDR2 is FQNEAQ. Variable domain in full (rest from reference TRBV7-8 and TRBJ1-5): GAGVSQSPRYKVAKRGQDVALRCDPISGHVSLFWYQQALGQGPEFLTYFQNEAQLDKSGLPSDRFFAERPEGSVSTLKIQRTQQEDSAVYLCASSQDGQGNQPQHFGDGTRLSIL.

The chain links TRBV19 to TRBJ2-1; 10 bases map to TRBD2. CDR3 size: 15 residues. CDR1 is LNHDA, CDR2 SQIVND, per germline (reference sequence). The junction had 2 bases not matched to a gene; V was cut back by 3 bases and J by 3 bases. Written as DNA, the CDR3 is TGTGCCAGTAGTATGTCTAGCGGGGGCTACAATGAGCAGTTCTTC. Encoded protein: CASSMSSGGYNEQFF.

CDR3 sequence: CASSSPTGGGNQPQHF. CDR3 bases: TGTGCCAGCAGTTCCCCCACGGGAGGGGGCAATCAGCCCCAGCATTTT. This sequence joins TRBV28 and TRBJ1-5, with a tentative D call TRBD1 (5 bases). The CDR3 sequence is 16 residues long. The V end was cut by 4 bases, the J end by 2 bases, with 15 bases between. Germline V gives CDR1 MDHEN, CDR2 SYDVKM.

V gene TRBV6-6 combines with J gene TRBJ2-3; weak D call: TRBD1 (5 bases). V lost 6 bases and J lost 0, with 16 bases in between. The CDR3 length is 16 residues. Germline CDR1 and CDR2: MNHNY and SVGAGI (reference sequence). CDR3 sequence reads: CASRDPWAGSTDTQYF. The CDR3 DNA reads as TGTGCCAGCAGGGACCCTTGGGCAGGGAGCACAGATACGCAGTATTTT.

The V gene is TRBV7-8, the J gene TRBJ1-2; D may be TRBD1 (5 bases). Germline V gene data show CDR1 as SGHVS and CDR2 as FQNEAQ. V lost 5 bases, J lost 5 bases, and 21 bases lay in between. The CDR3 consists of 16 residues. The CDR3, as DNA: TGTGCCAGCAGCCGCGACAGACCCCCTTCGATATATGGCTACACCTTC. It specifies CASSRDRPPSIYGYTF.

This clone came up once. The CDR3 here is CASSLPGTSNTEAFF. The CDR3 region has the DNA TGCGCCAGCAGCTTGCCAGGGACATCGAACACTGAAGCTTTCTTT. The genes are TRBV5-1 and TRBJ1-1; a weak D match, TRBD1 (6 bases). V was pared by 1 base and J by 1 base, with 11 bases between. CDR1 and CDR2 (germline): SGHRS, YFSETQ. This CDR3 region has 15 residues.